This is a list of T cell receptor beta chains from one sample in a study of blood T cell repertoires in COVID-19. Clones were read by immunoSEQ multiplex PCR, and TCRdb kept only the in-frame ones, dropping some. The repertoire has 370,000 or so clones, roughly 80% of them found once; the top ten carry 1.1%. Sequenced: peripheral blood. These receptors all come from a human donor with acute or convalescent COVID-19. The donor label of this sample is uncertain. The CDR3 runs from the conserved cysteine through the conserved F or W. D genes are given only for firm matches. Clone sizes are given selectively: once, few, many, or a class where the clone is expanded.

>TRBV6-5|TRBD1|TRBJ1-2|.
TGTGCCAGCAGTTACTCGGGGACAGGGGGCGGTGGCTACACCTTC
CASSYSGTGGGGYTF
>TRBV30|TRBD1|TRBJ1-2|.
TGTGCCTGGAGTGTATCCCACCTGGCAGGGGGCAACTATGGCTACACCTTC
CAWSVSHLAGGNYGYTF
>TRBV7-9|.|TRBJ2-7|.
TGTGCCAGCAGCGTACCTAGTAAAGGCTCCTACGAGCAGTACTTC
CASSVPSKGSYEQYF
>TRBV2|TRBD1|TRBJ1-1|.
TGTGCCAGCACAGACCGCGGGACAGGGAAGGGAGCTTTCTTT
CASTDRGTGKGAFF
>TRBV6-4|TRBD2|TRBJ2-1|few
TGTGCCAGCAGTAATCTAGCGGGGGGTAACAATGAGCAGTTCTTC
CASSNLAGGNNEQFF
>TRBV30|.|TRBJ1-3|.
TGTGCCTGGAGTGTTGGCAGGACTGCTGGAAACACCATATATTTT
CAWSVGRTAGNTIYF
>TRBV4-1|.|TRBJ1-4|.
TGCGCCAGCAGCCAAGAAGGAACAGCCGCTAATGAAAAACTGTTTTTT
CASSQEGTAANEKLFF
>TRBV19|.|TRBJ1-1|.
TGTGCCAGTACTCAACAGGGAATGAACACTGAAGCTTTCTTT
CASTQQGMNTEAFF
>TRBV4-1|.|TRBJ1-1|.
TGCGCCAGCAGCCAAGACGGGAACACTGAAGCTTTCTTT
CASSQDGNTEAFF
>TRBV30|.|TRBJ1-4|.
TGTGCCTGGAGTTCCCAGGGGCTAGCTAATGAAAAACTGTTTTTT
CAWSSQGLANEKLFF
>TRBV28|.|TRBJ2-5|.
TGTGCCAGCAGTCAACAGGTCCCGGAGACCCAGTACTTC
CASSQQVPETQYF
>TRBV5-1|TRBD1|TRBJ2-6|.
TGCGCCAGCAGCATCGCGACAGGGTCTGGGGCCAACGTCCTGACTTTC
CASSIATGSGANVLTF
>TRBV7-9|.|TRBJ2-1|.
TGTGCCAGCAGCTCCACTCGGGATGAGCAGTTCTTC
CASSSTRDEQFF
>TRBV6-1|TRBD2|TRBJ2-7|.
TGTGCCAGCAGTGAAACGGTCTTACTAGCGGGAGCACCCTACGAGCAGTACTTC
CASSETVLLAGAPYEQYF
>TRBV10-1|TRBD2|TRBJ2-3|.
TGCGCCAGCAGTTTAGCGGGGGCGGATACGCAGTATTTT
CASSLAGADTQYF
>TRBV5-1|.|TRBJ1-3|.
TGCGCCAGCAGCTTGGACGGGTTCTCTGGAAACACCATATATTTT
CASSLDGFSGNTIYF
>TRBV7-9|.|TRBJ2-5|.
TGTGCCAGCAGCCAGAAAGGGGGAGAGGAGACCCAGTACTTC
CASSQKGGEETQYF
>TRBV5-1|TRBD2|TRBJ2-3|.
TGCGCCAGCAGCCAAGGGACTAGCGGAAGCACAGATACGCAGTATTTT
CASSQGTSGSTDTQYF
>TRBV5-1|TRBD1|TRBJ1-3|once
TGCGCCAGCAGCGAGGGACAGCCTCTCGGTAGAAACACCATATATTTT
CASSEGQPLGRNTIYF